This is a list of T cell receptor beta chains from one sample in a study of T cell repertoires in cytomegalovirus infection. Via MiXCR, TCRdb re-called the reads, giving one row per CDR3 protein. The sample includes some 350,000 distinct CDR3 sequences, 15% to 20% seen only once; the top ten take roughly 9%. Sequencing was performed on PBMCs. The receptors come from a human donor in good health (CMV status not recorded). Some clones in this sample may be carry-over from other donors' samples. CDR3s include the opening cysteine and the closing phenylalanine or tryptophan. The D gene is left open where the match is weak. Clone size is not always given. Where it is, it says once, few, many or a class for expanded clones.

many,-,TRBJ2-5,TRBV6-1,CASRQTQGQTQYF,TGTGCCAGCAGGCAAACACAGGGTCAGACCCAGTACTTC
many,TRBD1,TRBJ1-2,TRBV7-2,CASSHRTGGEHYGYTF,TGTGCCAGCAGCCATCGGACAGGGGGTGAGCACTATGGCTACACCTTC
-,-,TRBJ2-7,TRBV2,CASSEALRRSYEQYF,TGTGCCAGCAGTGAAGCGCTTCGCCGCTCCTACGAGCAGTACTTC
few,TRBD1,TRBJ2-7,TRBV5-4,CASSLWDRSDEQYF,TGTGCCAGCAGCTTATGGGACAGGTCTGACGAGCAGTACTTC
-,-,TRBJ2-7,TRBV6-6,CASSYSTDYEQYF,TGTGCCAGCAGTTACTCGACAGACTACGAGCAGTACTTC
-,-,TRBJ2-4,TRBV2,CASSLQKNIQYF,TGTGCCAGCAGTCTCCAGAAAAACATTCAGTACTTC
few,TRBD1,TRBJ1-1,TRBV29-1,CSVDRGLNTEAFF,TGCAGCGTCGATAGGGGGCTGAACACTGAAGCTTTCTTT
once,-,TRBJ1-1,TRBV20-1,CSVADTEAFF,TGCAGTGTGGCGGATACTGAAGCTTTCTTT
-,-,TRBJ2-1,TRBV30,CAWSVPPWTEQFF,TGTGCCTGGAGTGTGCCCCCTTGGACCGAGCAGTTCTTC
few,-,TRBJ2-1,TRBV7-6,CASSAEAVSYNEQFF,TGTGCCAGCAGTGCCGAAGCGGTCTCCTACAATGAGCAGTTCTTC
-,TRBD2,TRBJ2-7,TRBV19,CASSTSSGRSEQYF,TGTGCCAGTAGTACCTCTAGCGGGAGGTCCGAGCAGTACTTC
-,-,TRBJ2-7,TRBV6-6,CASSSASVYEQYF,TGTGCCAGCAGTTCGGCTAGCGTCTACGAGCAGTACTTC
few,-,TRBJ2-7,TRBV10-3,CAISESRGSEQYF,TGTGCCATCAGTGAATCCAGGGGCAGCGAGCAGTACTTC